These 16 T cell receptor beta chains were sequenced from one sample in a study of T cell changes during pregnancy in multiple sclerosis. Assay: immunoSEQ multiplex PCR; the TCRdb copy retains only in-frame clones and omits some. The repertoire holds tens of thousands of clones, with approximately 92% as singletons. Source: peripheral blood, taken in the second trimester of pregnancy. All receptors derive from a female donor with multiple sclerosis, enrolled in a pregnancy study.

The chain carries TRBV6-1 and TRBJ2-5; TRBD2 agrees at 13 bases. CDR3 size: 15 residues. Germline trimming cut 4 bases from V and 5 bases from J; bases unmatched to any gene: 4. Germline V gives CDR1 MNHNS, CDR2 SASEGT. As DNA, the CDR3 is TGTGCCAGCAGTGTCGGGACTAGCGGGGTCGAGACCCAGTACTTC. Its translation: CASSVGTSGVETQYF.

J is TRBJ2-1 and V is TRBV7-2; 8 bases agree with TRBD1. Trimming removed 5 bases from V and 8 bases from J; junction bases left unmatched: 11. The CDR3 covers 15 residues. In germline, CDR1 is SGHTA, CDR2 FQGNSA. CDR3 bases: TGTGCCAGCAGCGGGCGGATTCAGGGGGCCTATGAGCAGTTCTTC. This gives the protein CASSGRIQGAYEQFF.

J is TRBJ2-7 and V is TRBV10-3; 10 bases fit TRBD2. With V trimmed by 4 bases and J by 7 bases, 13 bases remained unmatched. The V gene's germline CDR1 is ENHRY and CDR2 SYGVKD. This CDR3 contains 16 residues. The CDR3 sequence: CAISGGLAGAYGEQYF. The CDR3 DNA reads TGTGCCATCAGTGGTGGTCTAGCGGGAGCATATGGGGAGCAGTACTTC.

In DNA form, the CDR3 reads TGTGCCAGCAAAGTTGGGAGTATCGAGCAGTACTTC. This gives the protein CASKVGSIEQYF. V gene TRBV2 combines with J gene TRBJ2-7; D is possibly TRBD2 (5 bases). Germline-derived CDR1 and CDR2 are SNHLY and FYNNEI. The V gene lost 7 bases and the J gene lost 6 bases, with 13 bases spanning the gap. The length of the CDR3 is 12 residues.

The genes are TRBV2 and TRBJ1-4, with TRBD1 identical over 8 bases. CDR1 is SNHLY, CDR2 FYNNEI, per germline. The V and J ends lost 7 bases and 5 bases, in that order; junction bases with no gene match: 6. CDR3 length equals 14 residues. The CDR3 here is CASTRTGINEKLFF. The CDR3 nucleotides read TGTGCCAGCACCCGGACAGGGATAAATGAAAAACTGTTTTTT.

The chain couples TRBV2 to TRBJ2-1; D is perhaps TRBD2 (6 bases). V was pared by 9 bases and J by 0 bases, with 9 bases between. Germline V gives CDR1 SNHLY, CDR2 FYNNEI. This CDR3 spans 13 amino acids. CDR3 in amino acids: CARNSGSYNEQFF. In DNA, the CDR3 is TGTGCCAGAAATAGCGGCTCCTACAATGAGCAGTTCTTC.

V usage is TRBV5-3 and J usage is TRBJ2-2; TRBD1 aligns across 12 bases. TRBV5-3 is labeled an ORF, and its function is uncertain. This CDR3 region has 19 residues. J was trimmed by 5 bases and V by 4 bases; bases with no gene match: 15. CDR3 in DNA: TGTGCCAGAAGCCCCAGATCACGGGGACAGGGGGCAAGGACCGGGGAGCTGTTTTTT. Translation gives CARSPRSRGQGARTGELFF.

The count of this clone is one. The rearrangement links TRBV11-3 to TRBJ2-5; D is uncertain. The CDR3 consists of 13 residues. Germline assignment: CDR1 SGHNT and CDR2 YENEEA. V was shortened by 5 bases and J by 2 bases, with 9 bases between the two germline ends. The CDR3 protein is CASSGGPQETQYF. CDR3 bases: TGTGCCAGCAGCGGCGGCCCGCAAGAGACCCAGTACTTC.

The chain combines TRBV7-8 with TRBJ1-5; no definite D call. CDR1 is SGHVS, CDR2 FQNEAQ, per germline. V dropped 2 bases and J dropped 0 bases, with 8 bases sitting between them. This CDR3 contains 15 residues. The DNA for the CDR3 is TGTGCCAGCAGCTTACAGGAGGCTAGCAATCAGCCCCAGCATTTT. Residues: CASSLQEASNQPQHF.

The chain joins TRBV15 to TRBJ2-5; D possibly corresponds to TRBD1 (6 bases). CDR3 length equals 17 residues. Trimming removed 5 bases from V and 2 bases from J, with 21 bases in between. CDR1 is LNHNV, CDR2 YYDKDF, per germline (reference sequence). For the CDR3, the DNA is TGTGCCACCAGCCCAGTGCAGGGGCTAAAGGTTCAAGAGACCCAGTACTTC. It encodes CATSPVQGLKVQETQYF.

The gene calls are TRBV6-5 and TRBJ2-5; TRBD1 matches at 8 bases. Trimming at V came to 6 bases and at J to 1 base, leaving 4 bases not matched to a gene. Germline assignment: CDR1 MNHEY and CDR2 SVGAGI. This CDR3 region has 14 residues. The CDR3 sequence is CASSRTGFQETQYF. The CDR3, as DNA: TGTGCCAGCAGCAGGACAGGGTTCCAAGAGACCCAGTACTTC.

The chain links TRBV25-1 to TRBJ2-3; a weak D match, TRBD1 (6 bases). V was pared by 2 bases and J by 4 bases, with 19 bases between. The CDR3 is 17 residues long. Germline CDR1 is MGHDK and CDR2 is SYGVNS. DNA of the CDR3: TGTGCCAGCAGTGAACGGTTTAAAGGGGGAGTGGCAGATACGCAGTATTTT. As protein: CASSERFKGGVADTQYF.

The chain carries TRBV28 and TRBJ2-1; 7 nucleotides line up with TRBD2. CDR3 length: 18 residues. V lost 4 bases, J lost 3 bases, and 15 bases stayed unmatched. Germline CDR1 is MDHEN and CDR2 is SYDVKM. The CDR3 DNA is TGTGCCAGCAGTTACCCCTATCGGCGGGAGAGACGCTACAATGAGCAGTTCTTC. Amino acid sequence: CASSYPYRRERRYNEQFF. The full variable domain, completed using reference TRBV28 and TRBJ2-1, is DVKVTQSSRYLVKRTGEKVFLECVQDMDHENMFWYRQDPGLGLRLIYFSYDVKMKEKGDIPEGYSVSREKKERFSLILESASTNQTSMYLCASSYPYRRERRYNEQFFGPGTRLTVL.

The chain joins TRBV9 to TRBJ2-7; 14 bases fit TRBD2. The CDR3 contains 19 residues. V lost 3 bases and J lost 3; bases outside the gene matches: 14. Germline values: CDR1 SGDLS, CDR2 YYNGEE. The CDR3 sequence: CASSALARLAGGPYYEQYF. The CDR3 region has the DNA TGTGCCAGCAGCGCATTAGCCCGACTAGCGGGAGGGCCATACTACGAGCAGTACTTC.

The chain carries TRBV28 and TRBJ1-5, with 7 bases matching TRBD1. This CDR3 is 18 amino acids long. Trimming removed 6 bases from V and 7 bases from J; junction bases left unmatched: 21. The germline V gene encodes CDR1 MDHEN and CDR2 SYDVKM. For the CDR3, the DNA is TGTGCCAGCAGACCGAAATGGGCAGGGGGGCTGGTTATGCAGCCCCAGCATTTT. Its protein is CASRPKWAGGLVMQPQHF.

This clone occurred once. The V gene is TRBV27, the J gene TRBJ1-1; the match to TRBD1 covers 10 bases. V lost 6 bases, J lost 4 bases, and 5 bases stayed unmatched. The CDR3 totals 14 residues. CDR1 and CDR2 from the germline V gene are MNHEY and SMNVEV (reference sequence). CDR3 sequence: CASRRRTGGTEAFF. The CDR3 nucleotides read TGTGCCAGCAGGCGTCGGACAGGGGGCACTGAAGCTTTCTTT.